These 5 T cell receptor delta chains came from one sample sequenced in a study of Vδ1+ human thymocytes. Regarding the study as a whole: Thymic TRG and TRD repertoires appeared highly polyclonal.

Sequences come from RNA converted to cDNA by reverse transcription. Pooled V-gene forward primers with one constant-region reverse primer generated the CDR3 amplicons by multiplex PCR. TCRdb applied CATT to the multiplex PCR reads for clone calling. The sample lists 70,000 or so delta-chain clones; about 35% were seen once. These receptors are not linked to any known antigen. Sequenced: Vdelta1+ gamma-delta thymocytes from the thymus. Specified subset: FACS-sorted CD3+ TCRalphabeta- TCRVdelta1+ TCRVdelta2- thymocytes. These receptors were obtained from a boy under three years old who had congenital heart surgery.

The chain has TRDV2 and TRDJ1; D may correspond to TRDD2 or TRDD3 (9 bases each). This CDR3 contains 18 residues. The V end lost 9 bases, the J end lost 7 bases, and 35 bases lay between the germline ends. The germline V gene has CDR1 GEAIGNYY and CDR2 EKD. In DNA, the CDR3 is TGTGCCACGCCTTCCTACCTGGGGGATGGGGAGAGAGGTGGTAAACTCATCTTT. Protein: CATPSYLGDGERGGKLIF.

This clone was seen only a few times. At the DNA level, this CDR3 is encoded by other sequences in the same sample as well. V and J are TRDV1 and TRDJ1; D is ambiguous. Trimming cost V 8 bases and J 0 bases, with 4 bases left between them. The CDR3 length is 11 residues. Germline assignment: CDR1 TSWWSYY and CDR2 QGS. DNA for the CDR3: TGTGCTCTTCTGTACACCGATAAACTCATCTTT. The encoded protein is CALLYTDKLIF.

This clone occurred a few times. This chain joins TRDV1 and TRDJ1; D is perhaps TRDD2 (5 bases). CDR3 size: 19 residues. Germline loops: CDR1 TSWWSYY, CDR2 QGS. V was shortened by 5 bases and J by 0 bases, with 25 bases between the two germline ends. CDR3 in amino acids: CALGPIPDFGPLYTDKLIF. CDR3 nucleotide sequence: TGTGCTCTTGGGCCTATTCCTGATTTTGGGCCCTTGTACACCGATAAACTCATCTTT.

V gene TRDV1 combines with J gene TRDJ1, with 13 bases fitting TRDD3. This CDR3 is 24 amino acids long. J was trimmed by 5 bases and V by 4 bases; bases with no gene match: 31. CDR1 is TSWWSYY and CDR2 is QGS in the germline V gene. The CDR3 sequence: CALGVVPPSLPSYWGIRGWDKLIF. CDR3 coding DNA: TGTGCTCTTGGGGTTGTCCCCCCTTCCCTCCCGTCGTACTGGGGGATACGCGGGTGGGATAAACTCATCTTT.

In its sample, this clone was seen once. Just one base apart from a much larger clone, this may be a read error. This chain links TRDV2 with TRDJ1; the D gene is possibly TRDD3 (5 bases). The germline V gene encodes CDR1 GEAIGNYY and CDR2 EKD. V gave up 5 bases and J gave up 0 bases, with 21 bases separating them. The CDR3 consists of 17 residues. The CDR3 DNA is TGTGCCTGTGCCCAACTCTACTGGACTACGTACACCGATAAACTCATCTTT. As protein: CACAQLYWTTYTDKLIF.